This TCR beta chain originates from a study of glioma-infiltrating T cells after dendritic cell vaccination. Background on the study: Dendritic cell vaccination trial patients had either newly diagnosed or recurrent glioblastoma. Dendritic cell vaccine was injected intradermally three times, biweekly. Autologous tumor lysate was loaded overnight onto monocyte-derived dendritic cells grown approximately seven days with IL-4 and GM-CSF.

The time point here: after dendritic cell vaccination, including at tumor progression/relapse. Measured with immunoSEQ multiplex PCR; TCRdb has only the in-frame clones, and not every one. In the table there are about 63,000 clones, approximately 87% of which are singletons. This sample comprised blood, obtained after dendritic cell vaccination. The sequence was collected from a human donor with glioblastoma.

CDR3 DNA: TGTGCCAGCAGTGAGGGACAGTGGTATGGCTACACCTTC. Translated, it gives CASSEGQWYGYTF. This chain uses TRBV6-5 with TRBJ1-2, with TRBD1 matching 7 bases. CDR3 size: 13 residues. Germline CDR1 is MNHEY and CDR2 is SVGAGI. V trimming: 5 bases; J trimming: 5 bases; junction bases outside the gene matches: 5.